What follows describes a single T cell receptor beta chain. Its matching antigen is unknown. These data are taken from a study of spatial heterogeneity in lung cancer. Regarding the study as a whole: Mutation counts in tumors were tracked by counts of expanded intratumoral alpha and beta TCRs.

This CDR3 is 13 amino acids long. The germline V and J ends were trimmed by 5 bases and 0 bases, with 5 bases remaining between them. Per germline, CDR1 MNHNS and CDR2 SASEGT. Time point denoted: sample taken at primary tumor resection. TCRdb re-derived calls from the 5' RACE reads in MiXCR, one entry per CDR3 protein. The sample has around 8,000 distinct CDR3 sequences, 9% to 10% seen once; the top ten hold approximately 12%. The TCR was taken from a male donor with early-stage non-small cell lung cancer. This rearrangement joins TRBV6-1 to TRBJ1-5; D gene uncertain. Sequenced here: lung tumor tissue, sampled at surgery. CDR3 residues: CASSLHSNQPQHF. CDR3 in DNA: TGTGCCAGCAGTTTACATAGCAATCAGCCCCAGCATTTT.